The 31 T cell receptor beta chains below all came from one sample that was sequenced in a study of shared clonotypes between healthy human individuals. Assay used: immunoSEQ multiplex PCR; TCRdb lists only in-frame clones, some missing. The profile covers fewer than 600,000 clones, with less than 85% appearing a single time and 10% to 15% taken by the ten largest. Sequencing was carried out using PBMCs. These receptors were taken from a middle-aged woman in good health. Some clones in this sample may be carry-over from other donors' samples.

The chain recombines TRBV28 with TRBJ2-5; perhaps TRBD2 as D (5 bases). The J call could be wrong; TRBJ2-7 is a better fit for the DNA end. CDR3 size: 17 residues. Germline V CDR1 and CDR2: MDHEN, SYDVKM. The DNA for the CDR3 is TGTGCCAGCAGTTTAAAGGACGCGCTAGCTCCCACCTACGAGCAGTACTTC. Protein: CASSLKDALAPTYEQYF.

The chain recombines TRBV10-3 with TRBJ2-5; 15 nucleotides agree with TRBD2. CDR1 and CDR2 (germline): ENHRY, SYGVKD. The CDR3 has 16 amino acids. The J segment lost 0 bases and the V segment lost 7 bases, leaving 3 bases of the junction unmatched. In DNA, the CDR3 is TGTGCCATCAAAGGGACTAGCGGGGGGTACCAAGAGACCCAGTACTTC. This gives the protein CAIKGTSGGYQETQYF.

This clone was recorded a few times. The chain recombines TRBV28 with TRBJ1-2; no clear D. Deletions cut 6 bases from V and 0 bases from J, with 11 bases between. Per germline, CDR1 MDHEN and CDR2 SYDVKM. There are 14 residues in the CDR3. The CDR3 spells CASRKALANYGYTF. Here the CDR3 DNA reads TGTGCCAGCAGAAAGGCGCTAGCTAACTATGGCTACACCTTC.

CDR3 region: CASSIGPRGWGNQPQHF. CDR3 nucleotide sequence: TGTGCCAGTAGTATAGGTCCCAGGGGATGGGGCAATCAGCCCCAGCATTTT. The chain recombines TRBV19 with TRBJ1-5; TRBD1 might be the D (6 bases). The germline V and J ends were trimmed by 1 base and 2 bases, with 15 bases remaining between them. Germline CDR1 is LNHDA and CDR2 is SQIVND (reference sequence). The CDR3 sequence is 17 residues long. The entire variable domain, with the rest obtained from reference TRBV19 and TRBJ1-5, is as follows: DGGITQSPKYLFRKEGQNVTLSCEQNLNHDAMYWYRQDPGQGLRLIYYSQIVNDFQKGDIAEGYSVSREKKESFPLTVTSAQKNPTAFYLCASSIGPRGWGNQPQHFGDGTRLSIL.

The chain joins TRBV7-9 to TRBJ2-1, with TRBD1 matching over 11 bases. V was pared by 0 bases and J by 5 bases, with 3 bases of the junction left unmatched. The CDR3 is 16 residues long. Per the germline V gene, CDR1 is SEHNR and CDR2 is FQNEAQ (reference sequence). As DNA, the CDR3 is TGTGCCAGCAGCTTAGCTCTGGGACAGGGGGACAATGAGCAGTTCTTC. Protein product: CASSLALGQGDNEQFF.

Concerning this clone: The junction differs from germline at one of its ends, possibly a read error. The rearrangement uses TRBV28 and TRBJ2-1; 8 bases fit TRBD2. The length of the CDR3 is 13 residues. Germline V gene data show CDR1 as MDHEN and CDR2 as SYDVKM. The CDR3 DNA sequence: TGTGCCAGCAGTTCGCCCCAAGCGGGAGATCCGCTCTTC. Its translation is CASSSPQAGDPLF.

This clone was recorded once. The chain has TRBV11-1 and TRBJ2-7; D remains ambiguous. The CDR3 extends over 13 amino acids. Germline V lookup: CDR1 SGHAT, CDR2 FQDESV (reference sequence). Trimming left V 1 base short and J 2 bases short, with 6 bases between. The CDR3, as DNA: TGTGCCAGCAGCTTAGACAGACCCTACGAGCAGTACTTC. As protein: CASSLDRPYEQYF. Together with reference TRBV11-1 and TRBJ2-7, the CDR3 gives the full variable domain: EAEVAQSPRYKITEKSQAVAFWCDPISGHATLYWYRQILGQGPELLVQFQDESVVDDSQLPKDRFSAERLKGVDSTLKIQPAELGDSAMYLCASSLDRPYEQYFGPGTRLTVT.

This clone showed up just once. The chain is built from TRBV29-1 and TRBJ1-1; D gene ambiguous. The CDR3 sequence is 12 residues long. Trimming took off 5 bases at V and 0 bases at J, with 7 bases between the two ends. From germline, CDR1 is SQVTM and CDR2 ANQGSEA. DNA for the CDR3: TGCAGCGTTTGGGCGGTGAACACTGAAGCTTTCTTT. Protein product: CSVWAVNTEAFF.

This clone has more than one count but fewer than ten. J is TRBJ2-1 and V is TRBV27; 12 bases line up with TRBD2. The germline V gene encodes CDR1 MNHEY and CDR2 SMNVEV (reference sequence). This CDR3 spans 18 amino acids. V trimming: 0 bases; J trimming: 9 bases; junction bases outside the gene matches: 12. The DNA of the CDR3 is TGTGCCAGCAGTTTATCTTACCCCGGGACTAGCGGGTTAGTTGAGCAGTTCTTC. This sequence encodes CASSLSYPGTSGLVEQFF.

The chain couples TRBV6-5 to TRBJ1-5, with D perhaps matching TRBD1 (6 bases). The CDR3 length is 14 residues. Trimming left V 4 bases short and J 6 bases short, with 13 bases between. Germline values: CDR1 MNHEY, CDR2 SVGAGI. The CDR3 coding sequence is TGTGCCAGCAGTTGTGACAGGCCCCGTCAGCCCCAGCATTTT. Amino acid sequence: CASSCDRPRQPQHF.

V usage is TRBV28 and J usage is TRBJ2-1, with D unresolved. The CDR3 consists of 15 residues. Per germline, CDR1 MDHEN and CDR2 SYDVKM. V dropped 6 bases and J dropped 4 bases, with 16 bases sitting between them. The CDR3 bases are TGTGCCAGCAGCCGACCCCCCGGCAGTTACAATGAGCAGTTCTTC. Its protein product is CASSRPPGSYNEQFF.

CDR3 in amino acids: CASQWFGEGYNEQFF. CDR3 bases: TGTGCCAGCCAATGGTTCGGGGAGGGCTACAATGAGCAGTTCTTC. The V gene is TRBV6-1, the J gene TRBJ2-1, with 7 bases identical to TRBD2. The CDR3 is 15 residues long. V lost 8 bases and J lost 3; bases outside the gene matches: 10. Germline assignment: CDR1 MNHNS and CDR2 SASEGT.

Details on this clone: Other DNA sequences within the sample encode an identical CDR3. This chain connects TRBV18 to TRBJ2-7; 11 bases fit TRBD1. The CDR3 is 15 residues long. The germline V gene has CDR1 KGHSH and CDR2 LQKENI. V trimming: 6 bases; J trimming: 0 bases; junction bases outside the gene matches: 4. The CDR3 DNA sequence: TGTGCCAGCTCCCGGGACAGGGGGAGCTCCTACGAGCAGTACTTC. It is translated as CASSRDRGSSYEQYF.

The table lists this clone with a few counts. This rearrangement joins TRBV11-3 to TRBJ2-1; 8 nucleotides match TRBD1. Trimming removed 1 base from V and 5 bases from J; junction bases left unmatched: 13. From germline, CDR1 is SGHNT and CDR2 YENEEA. CDR3 length: 18 residues. The CDR3 DNA reads as TGTGCCAGCAGCTTAGTGCCGGGACAGGAACTTTTACACAATGAGCAGTTCTTC. It encodes CASSLVPGQELLHNEQFF.

The gene calls are TRBV6-1 and TRBJ2-5; 9 bases agree with TRBD2. Germline V lookup: CDR1 MNHNS, CDR2 SASEGT. V trimming: 3 bases; J trimming: 3 bases; junction bases outside the gene matches: 11. The CDR3 spans 17 residues. The CDR3 coding sequence is TGTGCCAGCAGTGACGGACTAGCGTTGACCGCCAAAGAGACCCAGTACTTC. Translated, it gives CASSDGLALTAKETQYF.

V is TRBV5-4 and J is TRBJ2-2, with a possible D match to TRBD2 (6 bases). The germline CDR1 and CDR2 sequences are SGHNT and YYREEE (reference sequence). The CDR3 runs to 16 residues. V lost 0 bases and J 8 bases, leaving 17 bases between the germline ends. In DNA form, the CDR3 reads TGTGCCAGCAGCTTGGTCGATGCGGCGGGAAGGGGGGAGCTGTTTTTT. The encoded protein is CASSLVDAAGRGELFF.

The chain has TRBV5-1 and TRBJ1-1, with D possibly TRBD1 on 6 matching bases. This CDR3 has 17 residues. The V end lost 0 bases, the J end lost 4 bases, and 19 bases lay between the germline ends. CDR1 is SGHRS and CDR2 is YFSETQ in the germline V gene. In DNA, the CDR3 is TGCGCCAGCAGCTTGGCCCCGGACAGAGCCCCGACCACTGAAGCTTTCTTT. This encodes CASSLAPDRAPTTEAFF. Filled out from reference TRBV5-1 and TRBJ1-1, the complete variable domain reads KAGVTQTPRYLIKTRGQQVTLSCSPISGHRSVSWYQQTPGQGLQFLFEYFSETQRNKGNFPGRFSGRQFSNSRSEMNVSTLELGDSALYLCASSLAPDRAPTTEAFFGQGTRLTVV.

The chain is built from TRBV2 and TRBJ2-7, with D possibly being TRBD1 (7 bases). V lost 10 bases to trimming and J lost 1 base, with 17 bases between them. CDR3 length equals 14 residues. Germline V gives CDR1 SNHLY, CDR2 FYNNEI. The CDR3 sequence: CATSGGTGSYEQYF. CDR3 sequence (DNA): TGTGCCACCTCAGGGGGGACGGGGTCCTACGAGCAGTACTTC.

The chain uses TRBV28 and TRBJ2-1; 8 bases match TRBD1. The CDR3 runs to 17 residues. Germline V gene data show CDR1 as MDHEN and CDR2 as SYDVKM. The J segment lost 0 bases and the V segment lost 6 bases, leaving 10 bases of the junction unmatched. CDR3: CASRTGTGYYSYNEQFF. The CDR3, as DNA: TGTGCCAGCAGAACCGGGACAGGTTACTACTCCTACAATGAGCAGTTCTTC. Full variable domain (missing parts from reference TRBV28 and TRBJ2-1): DVKVTQSSRYLVKRTGEKVFLECVQDMDHENMFWYRQDPGLGLRLIYFSYDVKMKEKGDIPEGYSVSREKKERFSLILESASTNQTSMYLCASRTGTGYYSYNEQFFGPGTRLTVL.

This chain connects TRBV10-2 to TRBJ2-3; a possible D gene is TRBD2 (6 bases). Trimming took 10 bases from V and 2 from J, leaving 22 bases between them. The CDR3 length is 16 residues. The germline CDR1 and CDR2 sequences are WSHSY and SAAADI. This CDR3 reads CATSPVPGEVTDTQYF. CDR3 DNA sequence: TGCGCCACCTCCCCGGTACCGGGAGAGGTCACAGATACGCAGTATTTT.

This sequence joins TRBV28 and TRBJ2-5, with 8 positions matching TRBD2. CDR3 length equals 16 residues. Germline lookup yields CDR1 MDHEN and CDR2 SYDVKM. With 5 bases clipped from V and 1 base from J, the junction kept 9 bases outside the gene matches. The CDR3 DNA reads TGTGCCAGCAGTCGGAGGACTAGCCCCCCCCAAGAGACCCAGTACTTC. This translates into CASSRRTSPPQETQYF. Supplemented by reference TRBV28 and TRBJ2-5, the full variable domain reads DVKVTQSSRYLVKRTGEKVFLECVQDMDHENMFWYRQDPGLGLRLIYFSYDVKMKEKGDIPEGYSVSREKKERFSLILESASTNQTSMYLCASSRRTSPPQETQYFGPGTRLLVL.

The chain carries TRBV21-1 and TRBJ2-2; the table's D call, TRBD2, has no DNA check behind it. TRBV21-1 is recorded as a pseudogene. The CDR3 spans 14 residues. In nucleotides, the CDR3 is TGTGCCAGCAGCAAAGGCGAGAACACCGGGGAGCTGTTTTTT. Translated: CASSKGENTGELFF.

The CDR3 protein is CASSVGLLGPQHF. The CDR3 coding sequence is TGTGCCAGCAGCGTGGGCCTACTGGGGCCCCAGCATTTT. V and J are TRBV5-6 and TRBJ1-5; D unresolved. The CDR3 has 13 amino acids. The V end lost 4 bases, the J end lost 9 bases, and 14 bases lay between the germline ends. The V gene's germline CDR1 is SGHDT and CDR2 YYEEEE.

This chain connects TRBV4-1 to TRBJ1-4; the match to TRBD1 covers 8 bases. Germline-derived CDR1 and CDR2 are MGHRA and YSYEKL. The CDR3 runs 17 residues. The junction had 8 bases not matched to a gene; V was cut back by 0 bases and J by 5 bases. The CDR3 DNA is TGCGCCAGCAGCCAAGATCCAGGGGGCAGAGGGAATGAAAAACTGTTTTTT. Translating gives CASSQDPGGRGNEKLFF.

The rearrangement links TRBV5-1 to TRBJ1-6, with D possibly matching TRBD1 (5 bases). With 4 bases removed from V and 7 bases from J, the gap between germline ends came to 18 bases. Per the germline V gene, CDR1 is SGHRS and CDR2 is YFSETQ. The CDR3 consists of 16 residues. The CDR3 DNA follows: TGCGCCAGCAGCCAACCCAGGGAGGGGAGGAATTCACCCCTCCACTTT. Its translation is CASSQPREGRNSPLHF.

A few counts support this clone. Other DNA sequences from this sample encode an identical CDR3 as well. The chain joins TRBV30 to TRBJ1-5; D is possibly TRBD1 (5 bases). CDR3 length equals 13 residues. V gave up 0 bases and J gave up 4 bases, with 7 bases separating them. Germline V gene data show CDR1 as GTSNPN and CDR2 as SVGIG (reference sequence). CDR3 sequence reads: CAWSVGGNQPQHF. DNA of the CDR3: TGTGCCTGGAGTGTGGGGGGAAATCAGCCCCAGCATTTT.

The rearrangement links TRBV23-1 to TRBJ2-6, with TRBD1 matching 9 bases. TRBV23-1 is annotated as an ORF whose role is uncertain. The CDR3 loop spans 19 amino acids. Unmatched junction bases numbered 12, after V lost 4 bases and J lost 2 bases. For the CDR3, the DNA is TGCGCCAGCAGTCTAGGGACAGGGTTTTCTTGGGCTGGGGCCAACGTCCTGACTTTC. Protein: CASSLGTGFSWAGANVLTF.

V usage is TRBV5-1 and J usage is TRBJ2-5; perhaps D is TRBD1 or TRBD2 (5 bases each). Germline V gives CDR1 SGHRS, CDR2 YFSETQ. The CDR3 totals 12 residues. The V end was cut by 2 bases, the J end by 5 bases, with 7 bases between. CDR3 loop: CASSFGAETQYF. CDR3 coding DNA: TGCGCCAGCAGCTTCGGGGCTGAGACCCAGTACTTC. Full variable domain (outside the CDR3, taken from reference TRBV5-1 and TRBJ2-5): KAGVTQTPRYLIKTRGQQVTLSCSPISGHRSVSWYQQTPGQGLQFLFEYFSETQRNKGNFPGRFSGRQFSNSRSEMNVSTLELGDSALYLCASSFGAETQYFGPGTRLLVL.

This chain connects TRBV5-8 to TRBJ1-5; no definite D call. Trimming stripped 1 base from V and 0 bases from J, with 5 bases between. There are 14 residues in the CDR3. Germline V gives CDR1 SGHTS, CDR2 YDEGEE. The DNA of the CDR3 is TGTGCCAGCAGCTTGAGGGCTAGCAATCAGCCCCAGCATTTT. Residues: CASSLRASNQPQHF.

This sequence joins TRBV18 and TRBJ2-5; TRBD2 might be the D (5 bases). In germline, CDR1 is KGHSH, CDR2 LQKENI. This CDR3 has 13 amino acids. V dropped 6 bases and J dropped 5 bases, with 13 bases sitting between them. Here the CDR3 DNA reads TGTGCCAGCTCCCGGGATCCCGGTGAGACCCAGTACTTC. It is translated as CASSRDPGETQYF.

V is TRBV23-1 and J is TRBJ2-7; D is ambiguous. TRBV23-1 is assigned to the ORF class and has an uncertain function. The V end was cut by 3 bases, the J end by 4 bases, with 13 bases between. The CDR3 extends over 14 amino acids. DNA for the CDR3: TGCGCCAGCAGTCACGCAGGCGGCGGATACGAGCAGTACTTC. The encoded protein is CASSHAGGGYEQYF.